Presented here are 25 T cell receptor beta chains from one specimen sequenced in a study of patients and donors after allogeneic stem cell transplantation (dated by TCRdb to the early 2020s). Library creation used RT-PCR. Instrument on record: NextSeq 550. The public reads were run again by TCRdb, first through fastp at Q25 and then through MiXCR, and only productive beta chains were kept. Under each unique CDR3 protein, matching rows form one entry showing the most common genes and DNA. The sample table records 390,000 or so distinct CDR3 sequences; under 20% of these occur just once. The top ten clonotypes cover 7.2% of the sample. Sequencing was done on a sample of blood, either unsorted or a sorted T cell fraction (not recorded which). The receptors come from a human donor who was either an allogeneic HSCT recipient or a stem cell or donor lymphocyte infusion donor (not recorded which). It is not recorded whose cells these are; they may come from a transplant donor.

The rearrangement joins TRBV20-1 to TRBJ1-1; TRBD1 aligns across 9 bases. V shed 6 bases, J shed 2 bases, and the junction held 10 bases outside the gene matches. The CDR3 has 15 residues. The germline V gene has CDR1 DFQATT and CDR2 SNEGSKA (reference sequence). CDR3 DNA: TGCAGTGCCCGTCTCCTGGACAGGGGTAACACTGAAGCTTTCTTT. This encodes CSARLLDRGNTEAFF.

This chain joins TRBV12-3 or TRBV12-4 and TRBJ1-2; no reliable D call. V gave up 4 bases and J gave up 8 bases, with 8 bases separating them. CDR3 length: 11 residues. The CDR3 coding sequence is TGTGCCAGCAGTTCAGGTTCGGGCTACACCTTC. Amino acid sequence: CASSSGSGYTF.

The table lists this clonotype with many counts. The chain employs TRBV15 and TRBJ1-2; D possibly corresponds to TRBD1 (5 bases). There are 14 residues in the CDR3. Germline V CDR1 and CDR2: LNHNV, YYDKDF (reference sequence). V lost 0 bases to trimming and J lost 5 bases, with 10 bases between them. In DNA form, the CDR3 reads TGTGCCACCAGCAGAGATCAAGGGGTATATGGCTACACCTTC. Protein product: CATSRDQGVYGYTF.

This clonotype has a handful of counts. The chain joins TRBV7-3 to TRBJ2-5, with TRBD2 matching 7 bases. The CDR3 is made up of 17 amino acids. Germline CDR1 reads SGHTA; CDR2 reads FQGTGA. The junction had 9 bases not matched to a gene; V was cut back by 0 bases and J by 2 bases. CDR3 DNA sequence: TGTGCCAGCAGCTTAACGTCGGGCGGGAGCCCACAAGAGACCCAGTACTTC. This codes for CASSLTSGGSPQETQYF.

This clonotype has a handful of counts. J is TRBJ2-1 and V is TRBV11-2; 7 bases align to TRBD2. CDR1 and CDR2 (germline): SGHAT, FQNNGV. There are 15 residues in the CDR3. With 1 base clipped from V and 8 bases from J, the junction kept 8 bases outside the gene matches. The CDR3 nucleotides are TGTGCCAGCAGCTTAGCTGCCGGGAGGTCGGATGAGCAGTTCTTC. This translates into CASSLAAGRSDEQFF.

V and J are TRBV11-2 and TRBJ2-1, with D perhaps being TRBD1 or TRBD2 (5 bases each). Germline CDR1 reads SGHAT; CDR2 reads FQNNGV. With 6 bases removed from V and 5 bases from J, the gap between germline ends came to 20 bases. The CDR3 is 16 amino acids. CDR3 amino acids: CASSRLRDGRNNEQFF. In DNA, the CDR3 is TGTGCCAGCAGTAGACTCAGGGACGGACGTAACAATGAGCAGTTCTTC.

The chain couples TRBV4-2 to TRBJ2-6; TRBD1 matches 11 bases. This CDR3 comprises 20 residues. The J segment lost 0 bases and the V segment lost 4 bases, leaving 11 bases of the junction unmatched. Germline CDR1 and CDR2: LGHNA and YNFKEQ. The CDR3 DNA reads TGTGCCAGCAGCCGAACGGGACCCGGGACAGGGGGCTCTGGGGCCAACGTCCTGACTTTC. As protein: CASSRTGPGTGGSGANVLTF.

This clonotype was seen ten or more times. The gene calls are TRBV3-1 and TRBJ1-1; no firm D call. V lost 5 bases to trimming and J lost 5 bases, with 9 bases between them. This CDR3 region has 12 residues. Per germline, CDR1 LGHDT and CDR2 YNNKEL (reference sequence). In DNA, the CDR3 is TGTGCCAGCAGCTTCCTCGGGACTGAAGCTTTCTTT. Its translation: CASSFLGTEAFF.

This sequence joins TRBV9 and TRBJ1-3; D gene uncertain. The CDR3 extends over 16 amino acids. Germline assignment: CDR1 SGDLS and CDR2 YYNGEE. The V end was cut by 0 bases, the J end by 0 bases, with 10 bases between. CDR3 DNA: TGTGCCAGCAGCGTAGCACCATCCTCCTCTGGAAACACCATATATTTT. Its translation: CASSVAPSSSGNTIYF.

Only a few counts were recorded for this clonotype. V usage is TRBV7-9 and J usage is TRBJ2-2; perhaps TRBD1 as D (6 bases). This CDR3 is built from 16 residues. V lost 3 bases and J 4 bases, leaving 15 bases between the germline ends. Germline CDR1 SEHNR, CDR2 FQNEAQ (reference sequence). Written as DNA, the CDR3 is TGTGCCAGCAGCTTTTTGCAGGGGTCGCCCACCGGGGAGCTGTTTTTT. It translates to CASSFLQGSPTGELFF.

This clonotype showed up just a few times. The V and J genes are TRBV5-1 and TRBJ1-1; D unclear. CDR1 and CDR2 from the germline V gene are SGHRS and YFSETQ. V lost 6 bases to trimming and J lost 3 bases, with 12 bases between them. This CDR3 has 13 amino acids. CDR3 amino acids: CASTDMTHTEAFF. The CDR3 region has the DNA TGCGCCAGCACGGATATGACACACACTGAAGCTTTCTTT.

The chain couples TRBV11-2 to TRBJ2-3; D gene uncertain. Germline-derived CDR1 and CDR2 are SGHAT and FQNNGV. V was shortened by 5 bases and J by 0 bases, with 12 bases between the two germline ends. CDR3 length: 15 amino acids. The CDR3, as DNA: TGTGCCAGCAGCACGGACGGATTCAGCACAGATACGCAGTATTTT. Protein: CASSTDGFSTDTQYF.

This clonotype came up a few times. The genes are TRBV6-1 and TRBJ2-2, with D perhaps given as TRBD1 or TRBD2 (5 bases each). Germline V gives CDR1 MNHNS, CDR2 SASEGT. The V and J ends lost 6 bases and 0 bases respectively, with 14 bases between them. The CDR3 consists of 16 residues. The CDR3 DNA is TGTGCCAGCAGGCCCTCCGGGACCCCGAACACCGGGGAGCTGTTTTTT. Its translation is CASRPSGTPNTGELFF.

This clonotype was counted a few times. CDR3 protein: CSAIRDRGREKLFF. CDR3 sequence (DNA): TGCAGTGCTATCCGGGACAGGGGGCGCGAAAAACTGTTTTTT. The chain uses TRBV20-1 and TRBJ1-4, with 12 positions matching TRBD1. V was pared by 4 bases and J by 8 bases, with 5 bases of the junction left unmatched. The germline V gene encodes CDR1 DFQATT and CDR2 SNEGSKA (reference sequence). This CDR3 spans 14 amino acids.

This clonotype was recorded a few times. The CDR3: CASSLEGGLETQYF. The CDR3 nucleotides are TGTGCCAGCAGCTTAGAAGGGGGCCTCGAGACCCAGTACTTC. This rearrangement joins TRBV7-9 to TRBJ2-5; TRBD1 matches at 7 bases. V lost 1 base and J lost 5; bases outside the gene matches: 4. The CDR3 totals 14 residues. The germline V gene encodes CDR1 SEHNR and CDR2 FQNEAQ (reference sequence).

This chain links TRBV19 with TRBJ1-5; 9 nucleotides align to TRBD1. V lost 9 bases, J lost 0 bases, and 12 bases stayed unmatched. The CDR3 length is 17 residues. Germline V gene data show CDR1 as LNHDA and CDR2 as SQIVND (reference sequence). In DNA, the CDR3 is TGTGCCAGCACCGGACAGGGGAGGAGGGGTAGCAATCAGCCCCAGCATTTT. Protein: CASTGQGRRGSNQPQHF.

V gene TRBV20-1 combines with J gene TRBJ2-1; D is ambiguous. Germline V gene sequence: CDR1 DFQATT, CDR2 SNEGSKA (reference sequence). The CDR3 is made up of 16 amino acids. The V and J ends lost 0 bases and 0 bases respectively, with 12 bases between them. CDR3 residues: CSARDSGKSSYNEQFF. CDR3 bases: TGCAGTGCTAGAGATAGTGGGAAAAGCTCCTACAATGAGCAGTTCTTC.

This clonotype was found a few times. CDR3 in amino acids: CATSSPPPANVLTF. In DNA, the CDR3 is TGTGCCACCAGCAGTCCCCCTCCTGCCAACGTCCTGACTTTC. V gene TRBV15 combines with J gene TRBJ2-6; D is uncertain. The CDR3 is made up of 14 amino acids. V lost 3 bases and J 7 bases, leaving 10 bases between the germline ends. Germline V CDR1 and CDR2: LNHNV, YYDKDF (reference sequence). The whole variable domain, remainder taken from reference TRBV15 and TRBJ2-6, is DAMVIQNPRYQVTQFGKPVTLSCSQTLNHNVMYWYQQKSSQAPKLLFHYYDKDFNNEADTPDNFQSRRPNTSFCFLDIRSPGLGDTAMYLCATSSPPPANVLTFGAGSRLTVL.

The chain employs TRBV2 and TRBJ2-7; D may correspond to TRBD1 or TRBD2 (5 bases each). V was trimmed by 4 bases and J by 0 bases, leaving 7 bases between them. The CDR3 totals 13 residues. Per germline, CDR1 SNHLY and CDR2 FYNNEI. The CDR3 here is CASSGGASYEQYF. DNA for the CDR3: TGTGCCAGCAGTGGAGGGGCCTCCTACGAGCAGTACTTC.

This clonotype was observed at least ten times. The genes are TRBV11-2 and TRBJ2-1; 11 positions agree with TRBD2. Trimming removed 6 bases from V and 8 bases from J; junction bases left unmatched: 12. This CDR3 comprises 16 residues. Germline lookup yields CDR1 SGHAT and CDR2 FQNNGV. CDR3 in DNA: TGTGCCAGCAGGTTTATCAAGGGACTAGCGGTTGATGAGCAGTTCTTC. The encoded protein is CASRFIKGLAVDEQFF.

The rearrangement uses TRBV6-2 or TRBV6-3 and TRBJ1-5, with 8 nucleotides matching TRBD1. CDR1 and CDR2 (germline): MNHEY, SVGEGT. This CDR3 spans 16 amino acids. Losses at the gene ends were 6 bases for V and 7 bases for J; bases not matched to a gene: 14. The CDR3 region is CASSRYDRGLGQPQHF. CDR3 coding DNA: TGTGCCAGCAGCCGTTATGACAGGGGCCTTGGACAGCCCCAGCATTTT.

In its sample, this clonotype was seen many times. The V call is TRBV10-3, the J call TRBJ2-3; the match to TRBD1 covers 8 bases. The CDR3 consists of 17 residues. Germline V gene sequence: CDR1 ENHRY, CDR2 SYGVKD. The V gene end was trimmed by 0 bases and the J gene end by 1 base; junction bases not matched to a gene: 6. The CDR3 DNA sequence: TGTGCCATCAGTGAGTCGACGGGGACAGGCGGCACAGATACGCAGTATTTT. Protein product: CAISESTGTGGTDTQYF.

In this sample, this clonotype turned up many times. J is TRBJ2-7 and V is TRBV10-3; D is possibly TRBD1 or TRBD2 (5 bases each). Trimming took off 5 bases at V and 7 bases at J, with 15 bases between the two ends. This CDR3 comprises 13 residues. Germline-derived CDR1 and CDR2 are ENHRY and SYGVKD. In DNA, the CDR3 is TGTGCCATCAGTTCGGGGAAGGGGTCTGAGCAGTACTTC. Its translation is CAISSGKGSEQYF.

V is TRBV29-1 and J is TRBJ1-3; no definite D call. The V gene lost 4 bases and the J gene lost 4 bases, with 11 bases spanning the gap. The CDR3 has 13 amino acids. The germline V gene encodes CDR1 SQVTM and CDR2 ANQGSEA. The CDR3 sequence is CSVGGFSGNTIYF. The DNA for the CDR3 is TGCAGCGTTGGTGGGTTCTCGGGAAACACCATATATTTT.

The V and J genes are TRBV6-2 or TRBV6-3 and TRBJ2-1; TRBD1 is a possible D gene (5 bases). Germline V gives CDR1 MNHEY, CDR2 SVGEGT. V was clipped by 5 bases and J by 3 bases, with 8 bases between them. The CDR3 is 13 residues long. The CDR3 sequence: CASSGRDYNEQFF. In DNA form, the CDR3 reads TGTGCCAGCAGTGGCAGGGACTACAATGAGCAGTTCTTC.